The entry below gives a single T cell receptor beta chain sequence along with its context. Its cognate antigen is unknown. The CDR3 runs 16 residues. After removal of 7 bases from V and 4 bases from J, the junction contained 10 bases not matched to a gene. This specimen comes from a study of T cell repertoires in cytomegalovirus infection. In TCRdb, the reads were re-called with MiXCR into one record per CDR3 protein. This table holds tens of thousands of distinct CDR3 sequences, around 20% found once. The chain couples TRBV12-3 or TRBV12-4 to TRBJ1-5, with 10 bases aligning to TRBD1. Sequences were derived from CD8+ T cells from cultured PBMCs, sampled from culture after CMV antigen stimulation. The receptor was isolated from a human donor in good health (CMV status not recorded). Some clones in this sample may be carry-over from other donors' samples. CDR3 DNA sequence: TGTGCCAGCACCAATCTCGGGACAGGGGAAAATCAGCCCCAGCATTTT. Amino acid sequence: CASTNLGTGENQPQHF.